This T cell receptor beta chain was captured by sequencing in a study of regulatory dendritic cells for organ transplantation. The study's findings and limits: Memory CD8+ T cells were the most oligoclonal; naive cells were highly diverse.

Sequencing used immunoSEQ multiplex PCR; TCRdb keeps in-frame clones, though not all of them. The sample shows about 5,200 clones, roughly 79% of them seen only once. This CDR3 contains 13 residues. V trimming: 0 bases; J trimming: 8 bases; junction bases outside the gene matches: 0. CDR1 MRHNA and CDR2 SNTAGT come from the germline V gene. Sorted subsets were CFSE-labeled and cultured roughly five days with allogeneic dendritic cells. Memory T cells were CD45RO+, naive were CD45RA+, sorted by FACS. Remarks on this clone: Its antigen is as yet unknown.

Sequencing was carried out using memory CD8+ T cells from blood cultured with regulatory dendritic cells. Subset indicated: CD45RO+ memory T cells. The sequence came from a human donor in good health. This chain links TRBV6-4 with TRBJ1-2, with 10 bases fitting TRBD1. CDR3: CASSDSTGGGYTF. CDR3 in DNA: TGTGCCAGCAGTGACTCGACAGGGGGCGGCTACACCTTC.